The 26 T cell receptor beta chains presented below share a single source sample, sequenced in a study of T cells after yellow fever vaccination. TCRdb processed the 5' RACE reads anew with MiXCR; each CDR3 protein has one entry. The data hold some 390,000 distinct CDR3 sequences, with around 20% observed a single time. The sample here was PBMCs, taken before the yellow fever booster vaccination. The receptor source for this set is a man younger than 35 who received the YFV17D yellow fever vaccine.

This clonotype appeared a few times. This chain joins TRBV7-2 and TRBJ2-5; perhaps TRBD1 as D (6 bases). The CDR3 totals 14 residues. Trimming cost V 1 base and J 5 bases, with 11 bases left between them. Germline loops: CDR1 SGHTA, CDR2 FQGNSA. CDR3 in amino acids: CASSLGRGRETQYF. In DNA form, the CDR3 reads TGTGCCAGCAGCTTAGGCAGGGGTAGGGAGACCCAGTACTTC.

The chain uses TRBV20-1 and TRBJ2-2; TRBD1 matches 9 bases. V shed 1 base, J shed 8 bases, and the junction held 11 bases outside the gene matches. The germline CDR1 and CDR2 sequences are DFQATT and SNEGSKA (reference sequence). This CDR3 region has 16 residues. The CDR3 reads CSARVRGAQGAGELFF. In DNA form, the CDR3 reads TGCAGTGCTAGAGTCAGGGGGGCACAGGGGGCAGGGGAGCTGTTTTTT.

This clonotype occurred a few times. This chain connects TRBV7-2 to TRBJ1-3; D is unresolved. Trimming stripped 5 bases from V and 0 bases from J, with 11 bases between. The germline gives CDR1 SGHTA, CDR2 FQGNSA. The CDR3 contains 15 residues. CDR3: CASSPFQSSGNTIYF. The CDR3 DNA reads as TGTGCCAGCAGCCCATTCCAAAGCTCTGGAAACACCATATATTTT.

This chain links TRBV19 with TRBJ1-5; possibly TRBD1 for D (5 bases). Germline V lookup: CDR1 LNHDA, CDR2 SQIVND (reference sequence). V lost 9 bases to trimming and J lost 9 bases, with 15 bases between them. The CDR3 runs 12 residues. The chain's CDR3 is CASSDSHWPQHF. The CDR3 region has the DNA TGTGCCAGCAGTGACAGTCATTGGCCCCAGCATTTT.

This clonotype was detected many times. The chain carries TRBV5-1 and TRBJ1-3, with D unresolved. V was cut by 1 base and J by 0 bases, with 14 bases left in between. This CDR3 has 17 amino acids. Germline lookup yields CDR1 SGHRS and CDR2 YFSETQ. CDR3 sequence: CASSLNGDRSSGNTIYF. DNA for the CDR3: TGCGCCAGCAGCTTGAATGGGGATCGCAGCTCTGGAAACACCATATATTTT.

This clonotype has only a few counts. The CDR3 sequence is CASSQLQGKETQYF. In DNA, the CDR3 is TGCGCCAGCAGCCAACTACAGGGGAAGGAGACCCAGTACTTC. The V call is TRBV4-1, the J call TRBJ2-5, with TRBD1 matching over 7 bases. The CDR3 sequence is 14 residues long. CDR1 is MGHRA and CDR2 is YSYEKL in the germline V gene. With V trimmed by 2 bases and J by 5 bases, 5 bases remained unmatched.

The chain links TRBV29-1 to TRBJ2-1, with TRBD1 matching 7 bases. This CDR3 contains 15 residues. Unmatched junction bases numbered 7, after V lost 3 bases and J lost 2 bases. CDR1 and CDR2 from the germline V gene are SQVTM and ANQGSEA. The CDR3 loop reads CSVEDRQGAYNEQFF. The DNA for the CDR3 is TGCAGCGTTGAGGATCGGCAGGGGGCCTACAATGAGCAGTTCTTC.

The chain's CDR3 is CASRGSASGANVLTF. The CDR3 nucleotides read TGTGCCAGCAGAGGGTCTGCCTCTGGGGCCAACGTCCTGACTTTC. The J gene is TRBJ2-6, the V gene TRBV6-5; D unresolved. Per the germline V gene, CDR1 is MNHEY and CDR2 is SVGAGI. The CDR3 contains 15 residues. V dropped 6 bases and J dropped 0 bases, with 9 bases sitting between them.

The rearrangement uses TRBV27 and TRBJ2-1, with D perhaps matching TRBD2 (5 bases). V was clipped by 3 bases and J by 7 bases, with 10 bases between them. This CDR3 comprises 13 residues. Looked up from germline, CDR1 is MNHEY and CDR2 is SMNVEV (reference sequence). CDR3 sequence reads: CASSFRGKNEQFF. The CDR3 DNA reads as TGTGCCAGCAGTTTTAGAGGGAAGAATGAGCAGTTCTTC.

In its sample, this clonotype was seen a few times. The chain uses TRBV20-1 and TRBJ1-1; D not certain. Germline values: CDR1 DFQATT, CDR2 SNEGSKA (reference sequence). The CDR3 is 15 amino acids. The ends were cut back, 6 bases at V and 6 bases at J, with 23 bases in the middle. CDR3 DNA: TGCAGTGCAGACATATTAGGTGGTGAGACTGCTGAAGCTTTCTTT. This encodes CSADILGGETAEAFF.

This clonotype occurred many times. This rearrangement joins TRBV5-1 to TRBJ2-3, with 8 bases matching TRBD1. CDR3 length: 18 residues. Germline CDR1 and CDR2: SGHRS and YFSETQ. J was trimmed by 0 bases and V by 0 bases; bases with no gene match: 9. The CDR3 DNA is TGCGCCAGCAGCTTGGCCCCAGGGGGCGAGGGAAGCACAGATACGCAGTATTTT. As protein: CASSLAPGGEGSTDTQYF.

The chain joins TRBV6-5 to TRBJ2-3; D call uncertain. CDR1 and CDR2 from the germline V gene are MNHEY and SVGAGI. V was pared by 2 bases and J by 5 bases, with 14 bases between. The length of the CDR3 is 15 residues. The CDR3 coding sequence is TGTGCCAGCAGTTACGGATCAGCCGAAGGAGATACGCAGTATTTT. Translation gives CASSYGSAEGDTQYF.

The J gene is TRBJ2-1, the V gene TRBV7-6; D uncertain. This CDR3 has 12 amino acids. Trimming pared 5 bases from V and 11 bases from J, leaving 13 bases between. The V gene's germline CDR1 is SGHVS and CDR2 FNYEAQ. Here the CDR3 reads CASSRFDTQQFF. The CDR3 region has the DNA TGTGCCAGCAGCCGATTCGACACTCAGCAGTTCTTC.

This clonotype was recorded a few times. The chain is built from TRBV13 and TRBJ2-3; tentative D call: TRBD2 (5 bases). CDR1 and CDR2 (germline): PRHDT, FYEKMQ (reference sequence). V dropped 5 bases and J dropped 7 bases, with 19 bases sitting between them. CDR3 length: 15 residues. CDR3 DNA sequence: TGTGCCAGCAGCCCGCCTTTGTCCCTCGGGAATACGCAGTATTTT. As protein: CASSPPLSLGNTQYF.

This clonotype was found a few times. The DNA for the CDR3 is TGTGCCAGCAGTTTGTCGGCCTTCACCGGGGAGCTGTTTTTT. Residues: CASSLSAFTGELFF. The chain joins TRBV27 to TRBJ2-2; D unclear. The CDR3 runs 14 residues. Germline CDR1 MNHEY, CDR2 SMNVEV (reference sequence). Between the trimmed V and J ends, which lost 3 bases and 4 bases, there was a span of 9 bases.

In its sample, this clonotype was seen a few times. The rearrangement links TRBV6-2 or TRBV6-3 to TRBJ2-7, with 11 positions matching TRBD2. Germline loops: CDR1 MNHEY, CDR2 SVGEGT. V gave up 6 bases and J gave up 6 bases; unmatched junction bases: 10. This CDR3 is 15 amino acids long. The CDR3 protein is CASSLGLAGLSEQYV. Written as DNA, the CDR3 is TGTGCCAGCAGCTTAGGACTAGCGGGTTTATCCGAGCAGTACGTC.

This clonotype has only a few counts. CDR3 nucleotides: TGTGCCAGCAGCCTGGGACAGGGGGCGCAGTACGTC. Its protein product is CASSLGQGAQYV. The chain has TRBV28 and TRBJ2-7; 12 bases align to TRBD1. CDR1 and CDR2 from the germline V gene are MDHEN and SYDVKM. J gave up 9 bases and V 6 bases, and 3 bases lay outside the gene matches. The CDR3 spans 12 residues.

About this clonotype: A read error is possible here, since a much larger clone lies one base away. V and J are TRBV5-4 and TRBJ2-1; TRBD1 or TRBD2 may be the D gene (6 bases each). The CDR3 consists of 15 residues. Looked up from germline, CDR1 is SGHNT and CDR2 is YYREEE (reference sequence). V was clipped by 5 bases and J by 3 bases, with 15 bases between them. The CDR3, as DNA: TGTGCCAGCAGGAGGGGGGCCAGTTACTACAATGAGCAGTTCTTC. It is translated as CASRRGASYYNEQFF.

This clonotype turned up a few times. The gene calls are TRBV2 and TRBJ2-3; perhaps TRBD1 as D (5 bases). Trimming took 8 bases from V and 4 from J, leaving 10 bases between them. CDR1 and CDR2 (germline): SNHLY, FYNNEI. The CDR3 sequence is 12 residues long. The CDR3 DNA sequence: TGTGCCAGCCGCAGGGATTCAGATACGCAGTATTTT. Encoded protein: CASRRDSDTQYF.

In its sample, this clonotype was seen a few times. This sequence joins TRBV12-3 or TRBV12-4 and TRBJ1-2; D remains unclear. This CDR3 region has 16 residues. V was trimmed by 6 bases and J by 0 bases, leaving 17 bases between them. The CDR3: CASRPSPRPANYGYTF. CDR3 bases: TGTGCCAGCAGACCCTCCCCCAGGCCGGCTAACTATGGCTACACCTTC.

This clonotype was observed a few times. V usage is TRBV7-9 and J usage is TRBJ2-5; 7 nucleotides align to TRBD1. CDR1 SEHNR and CDR2 FQNEAQ come from the germline V gene (reference sequence). The CDR3 is made up of 15 amino acids. J gave up 6 bases and V 5 bases, and 12 bases lay outside the gene matches. The CDR3 DNA sequence: TGTGCCAGCAGCCAGCGACAGGGTTTCGGGCAGACCCAGTACTTC. It yields the protein CASSQRQGFGQTQYF.

This clonotype appeared once. The chain employs TRBV27 and TRBJ1-4; no reliable D call. This CDR3 comprises 13 residues. V lost 5 bases to trimming and J lost 8 bases, with 12 bases between them. Germline V CDR1 and CDR2: MNHEY, SMNVEV (reference sequence). CDR3 in amino acids: CASSPGSWEKLFF. The DNA for the CDR3 is TGTGCCAGCAGTCCGGGAAGTTGGGAAAAACTGTTTTTT.

This clonotype was counted a few times. The chain recombines TRBV7-9 with TRBJ2-5; weak D call: TRBD1 (6 bases). The CDR3 covers 14 residues. Germline loops: CDR1 SEHNR, CDR2 FQNEAQ (reference sequence). V dropped 6 bases and J dropped 1 base, with 12 bases sitting between them. CDR3 sequence: CASRTSRGQETQYF. In DNA form, the CDR3 reads TGTGCCAGCAGGACCTCCAGGGGCCAAGAGACCCAGTACTTC.

On this clonotype itself: It may be a read error: a sequence one base away is much more abundant. The chain recombines TRBV29-1 with TRBJ2-1; no firm D call. Germline V CDR1 and CDR2: SQVTM, ANQGSEA. The CDR3 runs to 11 residues. CDR3 sequence: CSVMGMNEQLF. For the CDR3, the DNA is TGCAGCGTTATGGGGATGAATGAGCAGTTGTTC.

In this sample, this clonotype turned up a few times. The rearrangement uses TRBV5-1 and TRBJ2-3; 12 bases agree with TRBD2. Looked up from germline, CDR1 is SGHRS and CDR2 is YFSETQ. The junction had 10 bases not matched to a gene; V was cut back by 0 bases and J by 2 bases. The CDR3 spans 19 residues. In DNA form, the CDR3 reads TGCGCCAGCAGCTTGGGTGCGGCTAGCGGGGGGGCGATCACAGATACGCAGTATTTT. As protein: CASSLGAASGGAITDTQYF.

The chain couples TRBV9 to TRBJ2-3, with 8 bases fitting TRBD2. CDR3 size: 17 residues. The germline gives CDR1 SGDLS, CDR2 YYNGEE. J was trimmed by 0 bases and V by 2 bases; bases with no gene match: 8. CDR3 sequence reads: CASSVFSGASSTDTQYF. The DNA of the CDR3 is TGTGCCAGCAGCGTTTTTAGCGGGGCCTCTAGCACAGATACGCAGTATTTT. Drawing the rest from reference TRBV9 and TRBJ2-3, the complete variable domain is DSGVTQTPKHLITATGQRVTLRCSPRSGDLSVYWYQQSLDQGLQFLIQYYNGEERAKGNILERFSAQQFPDLHSELNLSSLELGDSALYFCASSVFSGASSTDTQYFGPGTRLTVL.